Here is one T cell receptor (beta chain) with its context. Its specificity is not known. The assay was immunoSEQ multiplex PCR, and TCRdb's table has in-frame clones only and misses some. The sample lists some 170,000 clones; around 89% were seen once. These data come from a study of T cell responses to AZD1222 COVID-19 vaccine. Study-level results: After the peak T cell response, and only then, were repertoires sampled. Most donors were white British, females outnumbered males, and clonal diversity was possibly underestimated. Only a handful of AZD1222 recipients, more than five in all, had baseline seropositivity.

Germline assignment: CDR1 LGHDT and CDR2 YNNKEL (reference sequence). Trimming shortened V by 5 bases and J by 2 bases, and 12 bases separated the two germline ends. The length of the CDR3 is 14 residues. The receptor's source is an adult who received the MenACWY meningococcal vaccine as a control. The chain couples TRBV3-1 (or the pseudogene TRBV3-2) to TRBJ1-2, with D tentatively TRBD1 (5 bases). Material: peripheral blood, obtained 28 days after the second dose of the MenACWY control vaccine. The CDR3 nucleotides are TGTGCCAGCAGCATCCGGGACTACAACTATGGCTACACCTTC. It encodes CASSIRDYNYGYTF.